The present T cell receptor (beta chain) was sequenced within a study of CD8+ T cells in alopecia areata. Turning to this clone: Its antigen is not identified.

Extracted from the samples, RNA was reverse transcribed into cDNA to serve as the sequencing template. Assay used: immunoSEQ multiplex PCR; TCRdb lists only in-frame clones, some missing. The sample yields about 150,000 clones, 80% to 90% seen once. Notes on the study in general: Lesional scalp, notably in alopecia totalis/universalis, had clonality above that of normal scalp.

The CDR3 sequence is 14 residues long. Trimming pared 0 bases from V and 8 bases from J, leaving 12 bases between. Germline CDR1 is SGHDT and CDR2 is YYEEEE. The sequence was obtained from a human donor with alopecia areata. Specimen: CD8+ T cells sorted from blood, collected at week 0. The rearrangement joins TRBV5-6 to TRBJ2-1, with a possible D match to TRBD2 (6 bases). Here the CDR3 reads CASSLATSRYEQFF. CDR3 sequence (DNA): TGTGCCAGCAGCTTGGCCACTAGCAGATATGAGCAGTTCTTC. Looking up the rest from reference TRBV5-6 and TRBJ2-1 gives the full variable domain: DAGVTQSPTHLIKTRGQQVTLRCSPKSGHDTVSWYQQALGQGPQFIFQYYEEEERQRGNFPDRFSGHQFPNYSSELNVNALLLGDSALYLCASSLATSRYEQFFGPGTRLTVL.